The next 29 T cell receptor beta chains were all read from a single sample in a study of blood T cell repertoires in COVID-19. TCRdb keeps only in-frame clones here, not all; method: immunoSEQ multiplex PCR. This table holds around 11,000 clones, approximately 82% found once. The sample consisted of peripheral blood. Receptors were obtained from a human donor in a cohort sampled during active COVID-19.

In this sample, this clone turned up a few times. The rearrangement links TRBV7-9 to TRBJ1-5, with D perhaps matching TRBD1 (6 bases). The CDR3 is 14 residues long. Trimming removed 1 base from V and 2 bases from J, with 6 bases in between. The V gene's germline CDR1 is SEHNR and CDR2 FQNEAQ (reference sequence). The CDR3 nucleotides are TGTGCCAGCAGCTTAGGACAGGGCAATCAGCCCCAGCATTTT. It is translated as CASSLGQGNQPQHF. Drawing the rest from reference TRBV7-9 and TRBJ1-5, the complete variable domain is DTGVSQNPRHKITKRGQNVTFRCDPISEHNRLYWYRQTLGQGPEFLTYFQNEAQLEKSRLLSDRFSAERPKGSFSTLEIQRTEQGDSAMYLCASSLGQGNQPQHFGDGTRLSIL.

The chain couples TRBV27 to TRBJ2-1, with a possible D match to TRBD1 (5 bases). The CDR3 totals 12 residues. Trimming cost V 5 bases and J 12 bases, with 14 bases left between them. The germline gives CDR1 MNHEY, CDR2 SMNVEV (reference sequence). CDR3 sequence reads: CASSDRDLGQFF. The CDR3, as DNA: TGTGCCAGCAGTGACAGAGACCTGGGGCAGTTCTTC.

The CDR3 here is CASRSSGHSGNTIYF. The DNA of the CDR3 is TGTGCCAGCAGATCATCAGGGCACTCTGGAAACACCATATATTTT. The V gene is TRBV6-5, the J gene TRBJ1-3, with D maybe TRBD1 (5 bases). This CDR3 spans 15 amino acids. Trimming left V 6 bases short and J 0 bases short, with 12 bases between. Germline V gives CDR1 MNHEY, CDR2 SVGAGI.

The gene calls are TRBV30 and TRBJ1-3; D might be TRBD1 (5 bases). This CDR3 is built from 14 residues. The germline V gene has CDR1 GTSNPN and CDR2 SVGIG (reference sequence). CDR3 sequence (DNA): TGTGCTTCACAGGAGCACAACTCTGGAAACACCATATATTTT. Translated, it gives CASQEHNSGNTIYF. Full variable domain (missing parts from reference TRBV30 and TRBJ1-3): SQTIHQWPATLVQPVGSPLSLECTVEGTSNPNLYWYRQAAGRGLQLLFYSVGIGQISSEVPQNLSASRPQDRQFILSSKKLLLSDSGFYLCASQEHNSGNTIYFGEGSWLTVV.

The chain recombines TRBV5-1 with TRBJ2-7; 7 nucleotides agree with TRBD2. The V gene end was trimmed by 4 bases and the J gene end by 5 bases; junction bases not matched to a gene: 9. CDR3 length: 14 amino acids. Germline V gene lookup returns CDR1 SGHRS and CDR2 YFSETQ. In DNA, the CDR3 is TGCGCCAGCAGCCCTAGCGGAGGAATCGACGAGCAGTACTTC. Residues: CASSPSGGIDEQYF. Combining the CDR3 with reference TRBV5-1 and TRBJ2-7 gives the whole variable domain KAGVTQTPRYLIKTRGQQVTLSCSPISGHRSVSWYQQTPGQGLQFLFEYFSETQRNKGNFPGRFSGRQFSNSRSEMNVSTLELGDSALYLCASSPSGGIDEQYFGPGTRLTVT.

The gene calls are TRBV19 and TRBJ2-1; 7 nucleotides agree with TRBD1. Losses at the gene ends were 8 bases for V and 0 bases for J; bases not matched to a gene: 16. Germline assignment: CDR1 LNHDA and CDR2 SQIVND (reference sequence). This CDR3 region has 18 residues. The CDR3 loop reads CASVSRGLAQSSYNEQFF. The CDR3 DNA follows: TGTGCCAGTGTAAGCAGGGGGTTAGCGCAGAGCTCCTACAATGAGCAGTTCTTC.

This chain links TRBV7-9 with TRBJ2-1; 11 nucleotides line up with TRBD2. Germline lookup yields CDR1 SEHNR and CDR2 FQNEAQ (reference sequence). V shed 6 bases and J 9 bases; nucleotides not matched to a gene: 7. This CDR3 spans 14 amino acids. The CDR3 region is CASRDSGRATEQFF. In nucleotides, the CDR3 is TGTGCCAGCAGAGATAGCGGGAGGGCTACTGAGCAGTTCTTC.

This sequence joins TRBV5-4 and TRBJ2-1, with TRBD1 matching over 8 bases. The CDR3 is made up of 15 amino acids. V shed 5 bases and J 1 base; nucleotides not matched to a gene: 5. The V gene's germline CDR1 is SGHNT and CDR2 YYREEE (reference sequence). The CDR3 coding sequence is TGTGCCAGCAGTCTTAGGACAGGGTCCTACAATGAGCAGTTCTTC. Its protein is CASSLRTGSYNEQFF.

The chain recombines TRBV19 with TRBJ1-2; possibly TRBD1 for D (6 bases). The CDR3 spans 15 residues. The germline V gene encodes CDR1 LNHDA and CDR2 SQIVND (reference sequence). Trimming removed 9 bases from V and 7 bases from J, with 24 bases in between. For the CDR3, the DNA is TGTGCCAGCCATCTGGGACCAGGGGATCGGGGTGGCTACACCTTC. This sequence encodes CASHLGPGDRGGYTF. Full variable domain (remainder filled in from reference TRBV19 and TRBJ1-2): DGGITQSPKYLFRKEGQNVTLSCEQNLNHDAMYWYRQDPGQGLRLIYYSQIVNDFQKGDIAEGYSVSREKKESFPLTVTSAQKNPTAFYLCASHLGPGDRGGYTFGSGTRLTVV.

The V gene is TRBV28, the J gene TRBJ2-7, with a possible D match to TRBD2 (6 bases). This CDR3 comprises 15 residues. V dropped 6 bases and J dropped 0 bases, with 15 bases sitting between them. Germline V CDR1 and CDR2: MDHEN, SYDVKM. The CDR3 DNA follows: TGTGCCAGCAGGGAAACTAGCCTCCCCTCCTACGAGCAGTACTTC. This translates into CASRETSLPSYEQYF.

In this sample, this clone turned up once. The V call is TRBV27, the J call TRBJ2-1; 8 bases are shared with TRBD2. The CDR3 totals 14 residues. V gave up 2 bases and J gave up 5 bases; unmatched junction bases: 2. Germline CDR1 reads MNHEY; CDR2 reads SMNVEV (reference sequence). CDR3 amino acids: CASSLTGGHNEQFF. In DNA form, the CDR3 reads TGTGCCAGCAGTTTAACGGGGGGGCACAATGAGCAGTTCTTC.

This clone occurred a few times. This chain connects TRBV29-1 to TRBJ2-1; maybe TRBD2 (6 bases). CDR1 and CDR2 from the germline V gene are SQVTM and ANQGSEA. Trimming left V 0 bases short and J 9 bases short, with 15 bases between. The CDR3 extends over 14 amino acids. CDR3 protein: CSVEDGGLGVEQFF. CDR3 DNA sequence: TGCAGCGTTGAAGATGGGGGACTCGGGGTTGAGCAGTTCTTC.

The rearrangement joins TRBV7-2 to TRBJ2-2; possibly TRBD1 for D (5 bases). CDR1 SGHTA and CDR2 FQGNSA come from the germline V gene. The CDR3 is 15 amino acids. V lost 1 base and J lost 5, with 11 bases in between. The CDR3 nucleotides read TGTGCCAGCAGCTTAGGTGACAGACGGACCGGGGAGCTGTTTTTT. Translating gives CASSLGDRRTGELFF.

V usage is TRBV18 and J usage is TRBJ2-3; 9 bases match TRBD1. V lost 4 bases and J lost 4; bases outside the gene matches: 9. Germline V gives CDR1 KGHSH, CDR2 LQKENI. The CDR3 is made up of 16 amino acids. CDR3 coding DNA: TGTGCCAGCTCACTCGGGGGACAGGGAACGGCAGATACGCAGTATTTT. It codes for CASSLGGQGTADTQYF.

The gene calls are TRBV11-2 and TRBJ2-1; 9 bases are a match to TRBD1. This CDR3 spans 15 amino acids. With V trimmed by 2 bases and J by 4 bases, 3 bases remained unmatched. Germline CDR1 reads SGHAT; CDR2 reads FQNNGV. The CDR3 DNA reads as TGTGCCAGCAGCTTATCGGGACAGGGATACAATGAGCAGTTCTTC. Its protein is CASSLSGQGYNEQFF.

This clone was detected only a few times. The chain joins TRBV2 to TRBJ2-7; D gene uncertain. CDR3 size: 11 residues. Per the germline V gene, CDR1 is SNHLY and CDR2 is FYNNEI. Trimming took off 6 bases at V and 2 bases at J, with 5 bases between the two ends. The CDR3 sequence: CASSPTYEQYF. In DNA form, the CDR3 reads TGTGCCAGCAGCCCCACCTACGAGCAGTACTTC.

V and J are TRBV2 and TRBJ2-7, with D maybe TRBD1 (6 bases). The CDR3 spans 14 residues. Germline values: CDR1 SNHLY, CDR2 FYNNEI. V was shortened by 6 bases and J by 4 bases, with 16 bases between the two germline ends. The CDR3 is CASSPTDRRYEQYF. In DNA, the CDR3 is TGTGCCAGCAGCCCGACCGACAGGAGGTACGAGCAGTACTTC.

V is TRBV5-4 and J is TRBJ2-5, with D tentatively TRBD1 (5 bases). CDR1 SGHNT and CDR2 YYREEE come from the germline V gene (reference sequence). V was cut by 5 bases and J by 1 base, with 12 bases left in between. The CDR3 has 14 amino acids. The CDR3 DNA is TGTGCCAGCAGGGCAGGGTTATCCCAAGAGACCCAGTACTTC. Encoded protein: CASRAGLSQETQYF. The full variable domain, in which reference TRBV5-4 and TRBJ2-5 provide the parts outside the CDR3, is ETGVTQSPTHLIKTRGQQVTLRCSSQSGHNTVSWYQQALGQGPQFIFQYYREEENGRGNFPPRFSGLQFPNYSSELNVNALELDDSALYLCASRAGLSQETQYFGPGTRLLVL.

V is TRBV4-1 and J is TRBJ2-5, with 7 bases that match TRBD2. The CDR3 extends over 15 amino acids. CDR1 and CDR2 (germline): MGHRA, YSYEKL. After removal of 2 bases from V and 1 base from J, the junction contained 4 bases not matched to a gene. The CDR3 is CASSQLAGPQETQYF. DNA for the CDR3: TGCGCCAGCAGCCAATTAGCGGGTCCCCAAGAGACCCAGTACTTC.

This clone has a handful of counts. V and J are TRBV3-1 (or the pseudogene TRBV3-2) and TRBJ1-5, with a tentative D call TRBD1 (5 bases). The V gene lost 1 base and the J gene lost 5 bases, with 15 bases spanning the gap. This CDR3 has 16 residues. The germline V gene has CDR1 LGHDT and CDR2 YNNKEL (reference sequence). In DNA, the CDR3 is TGTGCCAGCAGCCAAGGAGGACGGGCAGGGTATCAGCCCCAGCATTTT. Amino acids: CASSQGGRAGYQPQHF.

The chain is built from TRBV6-5 and TRBJ2-3; D is ambiguous. Trimming removed 11 bases from V and 2 bases from J, with 14 bases in between. The CDR3 runs 13 residues. Germline CDR1 MNHEY, CDR2 SVGAGI. CDR3 bases: TGTGCCTCCTCCGGCGGCTACACAGATACGCAGTATTTT. This gives the protein CASSGGYTDTQYF.

The V gene is TRBV19, the J gene TRBJ2-5, with D maybe TRBD1 (5 bases). This CDR3 has 15 residues. Germline V gives CDR1 LNHDA, CDR2 SQIVND (reference sequence). Trimming left V 5 bases short and J 2 bases short, with 15 bases between. CDR3 nucleotide sequence: TGTGCCAGTAGTGTAGGGGCCCTCCCACAAGAGACCCAGTACTTC. It encodes CASSVGALPQETQYF.

This chain connects TRBV6-4 to TRBJ1-4; possible D gene TRBD1, 5 bases. The CDR3 has 14 residues. Germline V CDR1 and CDR2: MRHNA, SNTAGT. Trimming left V 6 bases short and J 7 bases short, with 15 bases between. The CDR3 spells CASRRGGWGEKLFF. CDR3 in DNA: TGTGCCAGCAGGCGTGGGGGGTGGGGTGAAAAACTGTTTTTT.

This chain links TRBV7-9 with TRBJ1-1; a possible D gene is TRBD1 (5 bases). CDR1 and CDR2 from the germline V gene are SEHNR and FQNEAQ (reference sequence). Between the trimmed V and J ends, which lost 7 bases and 5 bases, there was a span of 20 bases. The CDR3 is made up of 15 amino acids. CDR3 bases: TGTGCCAGCACCCCCATGGCAGGGAAGAATACTGAAGCTTTCTTT. It specifies CASTPMAGKNTEAFF. Full variable domain (outside the CDR3, taken from reference TRBV7-9 and TRBJ1-1): DTGVSQNPRHKITKRGQNVTFRCDPISEHNRLYWYRQTLGQGPEFLTYFQNEAQLEKSRLLSDRFSAERPKGSFSTLEIQRTEQGDSAMYLCASTPMAGKNTEAFFGQGTRLTVV.

The rearrangement joins TRBV29-1 to TRBJ2-7; 9 bases line up with TRBD1. The CDR3 extends over 14 amino acids. In germline, CDR1 is SQVTM, CDR2 ANQGSEA. V dropped 2 bases and J dropped 6; count of bases not matched to a gene: 8. The CDR3, as DNA: TGCAGCGTTGAACCGGGACAGGGCGTCGGCGAGCAGTACTTC. Translating gives CSVEPGQGVGEQYF.

V is TRBV5-1 and J is TRBJ2-1; D is undetermined. The V end was cut by 1 base, the J end by 7 bases, with 6 bases between. This CDR3 has 12 amino acids. CDR1 and CDR2 from the germline V gene are SGHRS and YFSETQ. The CDR3 loop is CASSLSSNEQFF. The CDR3 region has the DNA TGCGCCAGCAGCTTGAGCTCTAATGAGCAGTTCTTC.

The genes are TRBV5-5 and TRBJ1-4; 9 bases map to TRBD1. Per the germline V gene, CDR1 is SGHKS and CDR2 is YYEKEE (reference sequence). The CDR3 length is 16 residues. V lost 4 bases, J lost 3 bases, and 7 bases stayed unmatched. This CDR3 reads CASSQTGGYPNEKLFF. CDR3 bases: TGTGCCAGCAGCCAAACAGGGGGCTATCCTAATGAAAAACTGTTTTTT. Supplemented by reference TRBV5-5 and TRBJ1-4, the full variable domain reads DAGVTQSPTHLIKTRGQQVTLRCSPISGHKSVSWYQQVLGQGPQFIFQYYEKEERGRGNFPDRFSARQFPNYSSELNVNALLLGDSALYLCASSQTGGYPNEKLFFGSGTQLSVL.

The chain is built from TRBV3-1 (or the pseudogene TRBV3-2) and TRBJ1-2, with TRBD1 matching 11 bases. CDR1 is LGHDT, CDR2 YNNKEL, per germline (reference sequence). This CDR3 region has 17 residues. Germline trimming cut 4 bases from V and 0 bases from J; bases unmatched to any gene: 7. CDR3 sequence: CASSPRDRGATNYGYTF. The CDR3 bases are TGTGCCAGCAGCCCCCGGGACAGGGGGGCTACTAACTATGGCTACACCTTC.

J is TRBJ2-1 and V is TRBV21-1; the D call TRBD2 from the table was never checked on the DNA. TRBV21-1 constitutes a pseudogene. The CDR3 loop spans 10 amino acids. This chain's CDR3 is CASTSNEQFF. The DNA of the CDR3 is TGTGCCAGCACTAGCAATGAGCAGTTCTTC.